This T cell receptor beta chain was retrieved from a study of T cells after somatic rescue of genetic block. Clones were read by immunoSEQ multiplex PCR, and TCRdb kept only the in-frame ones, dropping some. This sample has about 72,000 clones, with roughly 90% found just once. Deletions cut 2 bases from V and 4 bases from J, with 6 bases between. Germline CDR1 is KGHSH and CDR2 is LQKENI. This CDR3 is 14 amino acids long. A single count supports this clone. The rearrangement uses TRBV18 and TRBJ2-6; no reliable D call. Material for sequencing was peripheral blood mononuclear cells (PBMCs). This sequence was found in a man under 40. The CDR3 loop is CASSPALGANVLTF. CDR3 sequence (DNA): TGTGCCAGCTCACCAGCGTTAGGGGCCAACGTCCTGACTTTC.